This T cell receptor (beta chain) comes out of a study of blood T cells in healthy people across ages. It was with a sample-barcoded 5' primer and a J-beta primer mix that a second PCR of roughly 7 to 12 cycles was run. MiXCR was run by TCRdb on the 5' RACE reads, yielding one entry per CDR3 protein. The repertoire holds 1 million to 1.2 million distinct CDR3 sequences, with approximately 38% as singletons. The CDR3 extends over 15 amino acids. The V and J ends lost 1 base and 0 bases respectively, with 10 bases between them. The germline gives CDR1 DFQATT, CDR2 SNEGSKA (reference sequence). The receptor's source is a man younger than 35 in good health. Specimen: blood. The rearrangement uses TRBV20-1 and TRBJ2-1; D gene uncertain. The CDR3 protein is CSARVGVSSYNEQFF. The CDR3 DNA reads TGCAGTGCTAGAGTCGGCGTCAGCTCCTACAATGAGCAGTTCTTC.